The next 15 T cell receptor beta chains were all read from a single sample in a study of CD4 T cells in relation to SARS-CoV-2 and coronaviruses. Their antigens are not known. The protocol was immunoSEQ multiplex PCR, while the TCRdb copy is restricted to in-frame clones and leaves out a portion. The repertoire holds about 38,000 clones, about three quarters seen once, with roughly 22% in the top ten. Sequences were obtained from memory CD4+ T cells from PBMCs, cultured in vitro. The receptors stem from an adult with COVID-19.

The gene calls are TRBV6-1 and TRBJ2-3; 10 bases line up with TRBD2. The V and J ends lost 2 bases and 3 bases, in that order; junction bases with no gene match: 5. Germline V lookup: CDR1 MNHNS, CDR2 SASEGT. The length of the CDR3 is 16 residues. The CDR3 is CASSETSGIGTDTQYF. CDR3 coding DNA: TGTGCCAGCAGTGAAACTAGCGGGATAGGTACAGATACGCAGTATTTT.

The chain couples TRBV5-4 to TRBJ2-7; TRBD2 matches at 8 bases. This CDR3 comprises 15 residues. Germline lookup yields CDR1 SGHNT and CDR2 YYREEE (reference sequence). Trimming removed 0 bases from V and 4 bases from J; junction bases left unmatched: 6. CDR3 protein: CASSLESGSRYEQYF. In DNA form, the CDR3 reads TGTGCCAGCAGCTTGGAGAGCGGGAGTCGGTACGAGCAGTACTTC.

This chain connects TRBV5-1 to TRBJ2-7, with 12 positions matching TRBD2. Germline CDR1 reads SGHRS; CDR2 reads YFSETQ. The CDR3 totals 15 residues. V lost 2 bases and J lost 5; bases outside the gene matches: 5. The CDR3 sequence: CASSLRLAGANEQYF. As DNA, the CDR3 is TGCGCCAGCAGCTTACGACTAGCGGGAGCGAACGAGCAGTACTTC.

The chain combines TRBV28 with TRBJ2-7; perhaps TRBD1 as D (6 bases). V lost 5 bases to trimming and J lost 3 bases, with 17 bases between them. Germline values: CDR1 MDHEN, CDR2 SYDVKM. The CDR3 is 15 amino acids. The DNA of the CDR3 is TGTGCCAGCAGTGACAGGTCCTTAGGGGTCTACGAGCAGTACTTC. Protein sequence: CASSDRSLGVYEQYF.

This clone was found a few times. This chain joins TRBV19 and TRBJ2-1; 14 nucleotides line up with TRBD2. Per germline, CDR1 LNHDA and CDR2 SQIVND (reference sequence). The CDR3 loop spans 15 amino acids. V was pared by 4 bases and J by 8 bases, with 4 bases of the junction left unmatched. The CDR3 coding sequence is TGTGCCAGTAGTACTGGGACTAGCGGGAGTGATGAGCAGTTCTTC. It encodes CASSTGTSGSDEQFF.

The sample holds a few counts of this clone. This chain uses TRBV28 with TRBJ2-3; 7 bases fit TRBD1. The CDR3 is 17 amino acids. V shed 2 bases and J 0 bases; nucleotides not matched to a gene: 8. The V gene's germline CDR1 is MDHEN and CDR2 SYDVKM. CDR3 sequence: CASSLNTGDASTDTQYF. The CDR3 DNA follows: TGTGCCAGCAGTTTAAATACAGGGGATGCTAGCACAGATACGCAGTATTTT.

V is TRBV4-1 and J is TRBJ1-3; D unclear. The CDR3 spans 16 residues. Germline V gives CDR1 MGHRA, CDR2 YSYEKL. Trimming removed 2 bases from V and 2 bases from J, with 13 bases in between. The chain's CDR3 is CASSQPRAGAGNTIYF. As DNA, the CDR3 is TGCGCCAGCAGCCAACCACGGGCCGGGGCTGGAAACACCATATATTTT.

The chain links TRBV14 to TRBJ2-1; tentative D call: TRBD2 (5 bases). The CDR3 has 18 amino acids. V lost 0 bases and J lost 4, with 19 bases in between. Germline lookup yields CDR1 SGHDN and CDR2 FVKESK. The CDR3 DNA reads TGTGCCAGCAGCCAAGAAGCCTTGAGCCGGGAAGGGTACAATGAGCAGTTCTTC. It specifies CASSQEALSREGYNEQFF.

The chain links TRBV24-1 to TRBJ2-6; D is uncertain. This CDR3 contains 16 residues. Looked up from germline, CDR1 is KGHDR and CDR2 is SFDVKD. Trimming stripped 3 bases from V and 0 bases from J, with 8 bases between. This chain's CDR3 is CATSDTRYSGANVLTF. DNA of the CDR3: TGTGCCACCAGTGATACGAGGTACTCTGGGGCCAACGTCCTGACTTTC.

This rearrangement joins TRBV25-1 to TRBJ1-2, with 9 bases aligning to TRBD1. V gave up 6 bases and J gave up 5 bases; unmatched junction bases: 4. Per the germline V gene, CDR1 is MGHDK and CDR2 is SYGVNS. The length of the CDR3 is 13 residues. The CDR3 DNA is TGTGCCAGCAGACAGGGGGCAGGGTATGGCTACACCTTC. Its translation is CASRQGAGYGYTF.

The rearrangement joins TRBV10-2 to TRBJ2-1; TRBD1 might be the D (5 bases). There are 15 residues in the CDR3. V was shortened by 4 bases and J by 3 bases, with 13 bases between the two germline ends. Germline V gives CDR1 WSHSY, CDR2 SAAADI. DNA of the CDR3: TGCGCCAGCAGTGTGTTCCCCGACAGCTACAATGAGCAGTTCTTC. Its translation: CASSVFPDSYNEQFF.

The rearrangement uses TRBV2 and TRBJ1-4; TRBD1 is a possible D gene (6 bases). With 5 bases removed from V and 3 bases from J, the gap between germline ends came to 10 bases. CDR3 length equals 14 residues. CDR1 and CDR2 from the germline V gene are SNHLY and FYNNEI. The CDR3 region is CASSLQGANEKLFF. The CDR3 DNA reads TGTGCCAGCAGTTTACAGGGAGCTAATGAAAAACTGTTTTTT.

There are a few counts of this clone. The genes are TRBV27 and TRBJ2-7, with unresolved D. Between the trimmed V and J ends, which lost 5 bases and 3 bases, there was a span of 17 bases. CDR1 is MNHEY, CDR2 SMNVEV, per germline (reference sequence). This CDR3 has 15 residues. The CDR3 spells CASSLPGRFGYEQYF. The CDR3 DNA is TGTGCCAGCAGTCTCCCAGGACGGTTTGGCTACGAGCAGTACTTC.

This chain uses TRBV7-2 with TRBJ2-7; 9 positions agree with TRBD2. V trimming: 0 bases; J trimming: 6 bases; junction bases outside the gene matches: 6. This CDR3 is 15 amino acids long. The germline V gene encodes CDR1 SGHTA and CDR2 FQGNSA. CDR3 in amino acids: CASSLAFLAGSEQYF. The CDR3 region has the DNA TGTGCCAGCAGCTTAGCTTTCCTAGCGGGAAGCGAGCAGTACTTC.

The V call is TRBV7-8, the J call TRBJ2-5, with TRBD1 matching over 9 bases. CDR1 is SGHVS and CDR2 is FQNEAQ in the germline V gene. Germline trimming cut 1 base from V and 9 bases from J; bases unmatched to any gene: 3. This CDR3 has 13 residues. CDR3 coding DNA: TGTGCCAGCAGCTTAGGACAGGGGGGCGCCCAGTACTTC. This translates into CASSLGQGGAQYF. The full variable domain, completed using reference TRBV7-8 and TRBJ2-5, is GAGVSQSPRYKVAKRGQDVALRCDPISGHVSLFWYQQALGQGPEFLTYFQNEAQLDKSGLPSDRFFAERPEGSVSTLKIQRTQQEDSAVYLCASSLGQGGAQYFGPGTRLLVL.